Below, one T cell receptor (beta chain) is given with its context. Its antigen is still unknown. These data originate in a study of cytomegalovirus exposure and HLA in healthy donors. Study-level results: In an earlier analysis, productive rearrangement rates for most beta V segments clustered near 87% or 30%. TCR beta V- and J-gene trimming was later associated with a missense DCLRE1C variant.

Trimming at V came to 1 base and at J to 5 bases, leaving 9 bases not matched to a gene. CDR3 size: 18 residues. Germline CDR1 and CDR2: MGHDK and SYGVNS. PCR was performed using 60 Vbeta and 13 Jbeta primers. Sequencing was performed with immunoSEQ multiplex PCR; in TCRdb, only in-frame clones are kept and a portion is missing. The sample contains fewer than 130,000 clones, roughly 80% of which appear only once. The specimen was PBMCs. This sequence originates from a man aged 30 to 39 in good health and CMV-seropositive. The chain uses TRBV25-1 and TRBJ2-2; 11 bases are a match to TRBD1. In DNA, the CDR3 is TGTGCCAGCAGTGAATTTCGGACAGGGGGCTGGGGAACCGGGGAGCTGTTTTTT. Residues: CASSEFRTGGWGTGELFF. The full variable domain, in which reference TRBV25-1 and TRBJ2-2 provide the parts outside the CDR3, is EADIYQTPRYLVIGTGKKITLECSQTMGHDKMYWYQQDPGMELHLIHYSYGVNSTEKGDLSSESTVSRIRTEHFPLTLESARPSHTSQYLCASSEFRTGGWGTGELFFGEGSRLTVL.